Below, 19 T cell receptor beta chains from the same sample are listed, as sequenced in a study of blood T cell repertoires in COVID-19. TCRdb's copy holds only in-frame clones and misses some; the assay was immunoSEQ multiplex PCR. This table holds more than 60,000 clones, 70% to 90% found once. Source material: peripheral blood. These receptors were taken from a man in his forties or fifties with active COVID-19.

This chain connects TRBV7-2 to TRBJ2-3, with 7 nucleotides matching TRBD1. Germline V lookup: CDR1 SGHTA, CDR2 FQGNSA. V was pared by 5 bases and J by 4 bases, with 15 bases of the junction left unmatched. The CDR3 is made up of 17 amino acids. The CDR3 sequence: CASSPNRGSGTADTQYF. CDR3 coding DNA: TGTGCCAGCAGCCCTAACAGGGGTTCGGGCACCGCAGATACGCAGTATTTT.

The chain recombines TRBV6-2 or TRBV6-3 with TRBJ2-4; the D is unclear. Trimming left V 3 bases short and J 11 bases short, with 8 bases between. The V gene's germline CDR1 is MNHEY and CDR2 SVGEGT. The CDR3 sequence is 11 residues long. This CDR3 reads CASSYNGVQYF. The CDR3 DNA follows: TGTGCCAGCAGTTATAATGGAGTTCAGTACTTC.

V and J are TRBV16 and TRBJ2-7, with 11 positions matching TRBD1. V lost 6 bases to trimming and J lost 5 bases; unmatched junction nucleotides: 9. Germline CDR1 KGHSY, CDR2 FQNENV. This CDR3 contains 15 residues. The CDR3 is CASRLRTGGANEQYF. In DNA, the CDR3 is TGTGCCAGCAGACTAAGGACAGGGGGCGCGAACGAGCAGTACTTC.

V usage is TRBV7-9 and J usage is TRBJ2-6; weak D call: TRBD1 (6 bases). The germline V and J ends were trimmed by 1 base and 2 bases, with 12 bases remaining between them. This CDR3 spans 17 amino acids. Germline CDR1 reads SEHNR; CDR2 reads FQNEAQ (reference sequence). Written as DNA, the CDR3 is TGTGCCAGCAGCTTAGGCAGGGGTTTGACTGGGGCCAACGTCCTGACTTTC. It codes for CASSLGRGLTGANVLTF.

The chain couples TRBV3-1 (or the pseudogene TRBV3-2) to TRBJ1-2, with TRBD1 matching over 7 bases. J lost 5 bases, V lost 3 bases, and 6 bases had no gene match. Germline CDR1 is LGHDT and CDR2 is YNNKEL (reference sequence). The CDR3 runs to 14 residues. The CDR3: CASSQGRQGYGYTF. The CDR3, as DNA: TGTGCCAGCAGCCAGGGCCGACAGGGATATGGCTACACCTTC.

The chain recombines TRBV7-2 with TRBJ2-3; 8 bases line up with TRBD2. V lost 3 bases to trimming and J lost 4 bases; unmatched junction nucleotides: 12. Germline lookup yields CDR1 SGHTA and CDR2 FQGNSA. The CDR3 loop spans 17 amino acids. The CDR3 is CASSFLSAGGRADTQYF. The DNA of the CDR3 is TGTGCCAGCAGCTTCCTAAGTGCGGGGGGTCGCGCAGATACGCAGTATTTT.

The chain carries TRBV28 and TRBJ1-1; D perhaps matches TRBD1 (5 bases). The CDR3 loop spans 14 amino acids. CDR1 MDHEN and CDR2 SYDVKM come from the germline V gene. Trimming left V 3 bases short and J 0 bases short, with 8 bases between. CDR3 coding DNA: TGTGCCAGCAGTTTTCAGGGCGTGAACACTGAAGCTTTCTTT. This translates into CASSFQGVNTEAFF.

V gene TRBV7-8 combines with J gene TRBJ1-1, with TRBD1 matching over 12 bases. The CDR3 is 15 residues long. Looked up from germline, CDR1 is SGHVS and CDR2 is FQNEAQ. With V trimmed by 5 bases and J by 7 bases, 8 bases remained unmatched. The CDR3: CASSEGQGALYEAFF. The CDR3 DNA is TGTGCCAGCAGCGAGGGACAGGGGGCCTTATATGAAGCTTTCTTT.

Written as DNA, the CDR3 is TGTGCCTCCAAGGAGAGCTCCTACGAGCAGTACTTC. Protein product: CASKESSYEQYF. The chain couples TRBV30 to TRBJ2-7; D ambiguous. Deletions cut 7 bases from V and 0 bases from J, with 10 bases between. The CDR3 loop spans 12 amino acids. CDR1 and CDR2 (germline): GTSNPN, SVGIG (reference sequence).

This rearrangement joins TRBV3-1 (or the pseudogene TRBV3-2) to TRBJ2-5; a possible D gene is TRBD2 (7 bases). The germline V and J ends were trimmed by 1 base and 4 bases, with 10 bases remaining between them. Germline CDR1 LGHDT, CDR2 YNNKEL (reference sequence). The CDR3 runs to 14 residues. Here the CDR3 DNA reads TGTGCCAGCAGCCAAGTGAGGGGGGGAGAGACCCAGTACTTC. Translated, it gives CASSQVRGGETQYF.

The CDR3: CASSPLSGRASDTQYF. The CDR3 bases are TGCGCCAGCAGCCCCCTTAGCGGGAGGGCCTCAGATACGCAGTATTTT. The chain joins TRBV4-1 to TRBJ2-3; 11 nucleotides match TRBD2. Trimming at V came to 4 bases and at J to 4 bases, leaving 7 bases not matched to a gene. CDR1 MGHRA and CDR2 YSYEKL come from the germline V gene. The CDR3 runs 16 residues.

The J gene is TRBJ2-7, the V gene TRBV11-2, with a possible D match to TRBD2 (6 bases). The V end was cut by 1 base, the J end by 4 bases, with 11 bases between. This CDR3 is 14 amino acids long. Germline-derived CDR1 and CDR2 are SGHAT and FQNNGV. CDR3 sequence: CASSLAGGIYEQYF. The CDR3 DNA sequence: TGTGCCAGCAGCTTAGCGGGCGGGATATACGAGCAGTACTTC.

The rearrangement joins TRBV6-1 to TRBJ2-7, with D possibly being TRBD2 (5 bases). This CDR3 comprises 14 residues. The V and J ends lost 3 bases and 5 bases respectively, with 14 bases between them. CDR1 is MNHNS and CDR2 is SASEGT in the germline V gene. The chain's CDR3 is CASSEGPAANEQYF. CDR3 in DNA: TGTGCCAGCAGTGAGGGTCCAGCGGCCAACGAGCAGTACTTC.

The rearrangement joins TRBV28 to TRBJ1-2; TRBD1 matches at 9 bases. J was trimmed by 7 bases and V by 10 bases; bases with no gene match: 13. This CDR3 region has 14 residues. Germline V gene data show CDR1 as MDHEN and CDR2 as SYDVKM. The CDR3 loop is CATYSNRGHSGYTF. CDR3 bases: TGTGCCACCTACAGCAACAGGGGGCATTCTGGCTACACCTTC.

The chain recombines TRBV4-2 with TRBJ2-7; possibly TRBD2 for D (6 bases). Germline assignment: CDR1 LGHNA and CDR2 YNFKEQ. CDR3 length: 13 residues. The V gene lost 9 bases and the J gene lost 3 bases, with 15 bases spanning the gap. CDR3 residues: CASGGDSVYEQYF. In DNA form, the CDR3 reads TGTGCCAGTGGAGGGGACTCGGTCTACGAGCAGTACTTC.

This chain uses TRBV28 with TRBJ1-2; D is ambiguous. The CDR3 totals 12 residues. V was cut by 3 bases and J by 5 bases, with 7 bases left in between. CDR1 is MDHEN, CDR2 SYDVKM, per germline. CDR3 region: CASSFGGYGYTF. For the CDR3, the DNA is TGTGCCAGCAGTTTCGGCGGGTATGGCTACACCTTC.

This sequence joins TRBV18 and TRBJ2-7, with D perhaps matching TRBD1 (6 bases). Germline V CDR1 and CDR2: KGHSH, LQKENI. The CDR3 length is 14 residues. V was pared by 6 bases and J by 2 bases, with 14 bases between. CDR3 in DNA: TGTGCCAGCTCCCCTAGACAGGCTACCTACGAGCAGTACTTC. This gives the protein CASSPRQATYEQYF.

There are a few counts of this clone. This CDR3 is CASSAEGVTGELFF. The DNA for the CDR3 is TGTGCCAGCAGTGCGGAGGGAGTCACCGGGGAGCTGTTTTTT. The V call is TRBV2, the J call TRBJ2-2; D is perhaps TRBD2 (6 bases). From germline, CDR1 is SNHLY and CDR2 FYNNEI. V was shortened by 4 bases and J by 4 bases, with 10 bases between the two germline ends. The length of the CDR3 is 14 residues.

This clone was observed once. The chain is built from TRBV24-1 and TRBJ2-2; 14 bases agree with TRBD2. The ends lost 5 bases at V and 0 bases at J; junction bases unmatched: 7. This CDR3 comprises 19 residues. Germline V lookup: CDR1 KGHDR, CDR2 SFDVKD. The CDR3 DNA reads TGTGCCACCAGTGGCCTGGGACTAGCGGGGGCCTCGAACACCGGGGAGCTGTTTTTT. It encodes CATSGLGLAGASNTGELFF.